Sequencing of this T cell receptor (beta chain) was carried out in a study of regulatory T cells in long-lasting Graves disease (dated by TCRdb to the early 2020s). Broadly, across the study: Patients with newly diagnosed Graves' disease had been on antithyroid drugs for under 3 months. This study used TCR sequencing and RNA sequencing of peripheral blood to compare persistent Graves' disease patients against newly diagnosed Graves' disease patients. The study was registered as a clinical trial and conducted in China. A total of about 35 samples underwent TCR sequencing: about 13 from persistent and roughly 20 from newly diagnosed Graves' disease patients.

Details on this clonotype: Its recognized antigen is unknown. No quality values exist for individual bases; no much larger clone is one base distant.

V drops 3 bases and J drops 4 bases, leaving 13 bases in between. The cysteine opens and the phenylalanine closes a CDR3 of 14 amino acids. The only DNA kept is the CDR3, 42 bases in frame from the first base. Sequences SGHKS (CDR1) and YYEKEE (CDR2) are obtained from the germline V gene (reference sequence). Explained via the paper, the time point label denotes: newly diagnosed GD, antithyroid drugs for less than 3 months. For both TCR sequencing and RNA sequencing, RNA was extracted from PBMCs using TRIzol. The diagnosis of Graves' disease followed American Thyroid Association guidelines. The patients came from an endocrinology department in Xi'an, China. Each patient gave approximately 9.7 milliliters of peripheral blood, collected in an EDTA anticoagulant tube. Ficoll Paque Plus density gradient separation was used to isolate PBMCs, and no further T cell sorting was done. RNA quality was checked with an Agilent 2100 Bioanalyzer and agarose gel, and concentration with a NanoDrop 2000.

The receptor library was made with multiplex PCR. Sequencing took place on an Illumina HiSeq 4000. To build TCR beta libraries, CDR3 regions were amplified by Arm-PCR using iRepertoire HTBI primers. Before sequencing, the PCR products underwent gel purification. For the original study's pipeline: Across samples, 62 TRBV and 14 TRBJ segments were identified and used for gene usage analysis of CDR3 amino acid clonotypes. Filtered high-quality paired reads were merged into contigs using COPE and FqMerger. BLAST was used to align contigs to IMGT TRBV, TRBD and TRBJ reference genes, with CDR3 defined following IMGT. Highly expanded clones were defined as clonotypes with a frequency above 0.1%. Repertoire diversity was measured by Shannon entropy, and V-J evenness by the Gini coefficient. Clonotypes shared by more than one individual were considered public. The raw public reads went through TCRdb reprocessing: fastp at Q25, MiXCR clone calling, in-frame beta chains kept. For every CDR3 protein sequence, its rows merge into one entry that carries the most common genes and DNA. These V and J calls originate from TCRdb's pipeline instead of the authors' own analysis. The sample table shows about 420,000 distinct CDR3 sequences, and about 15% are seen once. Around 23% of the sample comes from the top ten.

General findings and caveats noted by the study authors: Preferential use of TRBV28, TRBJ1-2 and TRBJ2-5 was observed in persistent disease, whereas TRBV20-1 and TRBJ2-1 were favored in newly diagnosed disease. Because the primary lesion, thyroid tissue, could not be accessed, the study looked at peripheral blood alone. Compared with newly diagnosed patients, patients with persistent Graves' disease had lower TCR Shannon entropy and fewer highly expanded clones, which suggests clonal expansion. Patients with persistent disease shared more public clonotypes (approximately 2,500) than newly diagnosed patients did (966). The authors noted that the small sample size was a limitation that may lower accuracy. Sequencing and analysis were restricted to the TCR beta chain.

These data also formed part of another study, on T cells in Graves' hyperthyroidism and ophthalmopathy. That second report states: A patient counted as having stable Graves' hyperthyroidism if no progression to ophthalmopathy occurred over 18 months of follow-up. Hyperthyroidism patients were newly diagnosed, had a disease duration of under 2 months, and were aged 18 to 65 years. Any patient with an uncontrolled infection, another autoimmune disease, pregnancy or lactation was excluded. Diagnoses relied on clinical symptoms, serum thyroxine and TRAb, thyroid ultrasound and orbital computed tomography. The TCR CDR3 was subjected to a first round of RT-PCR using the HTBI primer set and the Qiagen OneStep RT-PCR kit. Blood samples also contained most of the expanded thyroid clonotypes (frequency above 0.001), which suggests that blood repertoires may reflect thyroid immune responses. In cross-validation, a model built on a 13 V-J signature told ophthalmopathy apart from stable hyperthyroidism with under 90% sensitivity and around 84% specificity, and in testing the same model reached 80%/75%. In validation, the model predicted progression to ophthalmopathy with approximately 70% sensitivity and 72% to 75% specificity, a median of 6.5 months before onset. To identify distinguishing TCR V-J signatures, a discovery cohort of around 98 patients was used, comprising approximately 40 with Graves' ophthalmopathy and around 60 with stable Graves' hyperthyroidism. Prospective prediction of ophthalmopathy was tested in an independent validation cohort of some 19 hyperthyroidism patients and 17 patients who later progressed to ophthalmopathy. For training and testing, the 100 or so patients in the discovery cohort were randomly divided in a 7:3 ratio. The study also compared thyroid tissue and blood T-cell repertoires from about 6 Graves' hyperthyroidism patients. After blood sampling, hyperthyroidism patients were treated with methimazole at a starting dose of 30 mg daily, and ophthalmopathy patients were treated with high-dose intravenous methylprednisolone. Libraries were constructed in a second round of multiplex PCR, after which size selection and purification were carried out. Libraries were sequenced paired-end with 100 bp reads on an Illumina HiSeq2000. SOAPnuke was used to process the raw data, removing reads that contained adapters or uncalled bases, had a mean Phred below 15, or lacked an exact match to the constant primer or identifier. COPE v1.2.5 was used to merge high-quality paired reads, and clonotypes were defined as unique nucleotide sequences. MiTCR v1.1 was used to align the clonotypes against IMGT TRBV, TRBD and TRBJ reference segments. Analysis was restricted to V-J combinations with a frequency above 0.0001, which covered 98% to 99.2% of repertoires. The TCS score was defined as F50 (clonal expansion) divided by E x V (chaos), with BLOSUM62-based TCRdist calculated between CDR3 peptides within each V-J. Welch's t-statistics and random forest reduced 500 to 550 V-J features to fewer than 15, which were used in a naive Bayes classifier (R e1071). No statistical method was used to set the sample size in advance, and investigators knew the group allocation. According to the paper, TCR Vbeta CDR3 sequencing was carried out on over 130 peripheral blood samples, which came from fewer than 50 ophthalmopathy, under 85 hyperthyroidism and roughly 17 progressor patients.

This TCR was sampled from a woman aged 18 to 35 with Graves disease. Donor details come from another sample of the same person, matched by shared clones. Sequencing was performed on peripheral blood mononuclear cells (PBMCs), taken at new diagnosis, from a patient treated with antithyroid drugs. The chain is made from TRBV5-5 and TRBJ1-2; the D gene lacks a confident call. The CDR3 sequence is CASSYSTMSYGYTF. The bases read TGTGCCAGCAGCTACAGTACCATGAGCTATGGCTACACCTTC.